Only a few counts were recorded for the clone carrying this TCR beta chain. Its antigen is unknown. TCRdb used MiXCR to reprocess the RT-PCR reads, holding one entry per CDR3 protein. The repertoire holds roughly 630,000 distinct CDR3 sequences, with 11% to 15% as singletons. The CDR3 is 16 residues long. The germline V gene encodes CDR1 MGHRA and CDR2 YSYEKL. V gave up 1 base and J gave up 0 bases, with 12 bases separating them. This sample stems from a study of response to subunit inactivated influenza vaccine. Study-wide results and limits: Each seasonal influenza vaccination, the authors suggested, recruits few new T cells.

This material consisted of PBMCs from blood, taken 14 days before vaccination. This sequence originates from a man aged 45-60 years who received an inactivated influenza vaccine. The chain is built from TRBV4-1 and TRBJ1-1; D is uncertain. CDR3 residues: CASSQVRRALNTEAFF. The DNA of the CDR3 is TGCGCCAGCAGCCAAGTGAGGAGGGCCTTGAACACTGAAGCTTTCTTT.